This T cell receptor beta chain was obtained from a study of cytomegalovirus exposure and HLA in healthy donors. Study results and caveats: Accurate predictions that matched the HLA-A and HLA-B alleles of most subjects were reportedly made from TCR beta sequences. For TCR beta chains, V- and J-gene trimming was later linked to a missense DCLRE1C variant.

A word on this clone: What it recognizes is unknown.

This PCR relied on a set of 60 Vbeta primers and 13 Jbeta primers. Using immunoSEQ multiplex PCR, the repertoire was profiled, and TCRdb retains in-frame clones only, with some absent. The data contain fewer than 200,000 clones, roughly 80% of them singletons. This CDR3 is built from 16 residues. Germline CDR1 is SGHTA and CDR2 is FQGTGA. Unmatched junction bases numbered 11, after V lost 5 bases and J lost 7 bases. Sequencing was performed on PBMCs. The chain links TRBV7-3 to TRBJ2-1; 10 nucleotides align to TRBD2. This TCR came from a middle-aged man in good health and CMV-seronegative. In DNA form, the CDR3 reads TGTGCCAGCAGCCAACTAAAGCGGGGGGGCGGGAATGAGCAGTTCTTC. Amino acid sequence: CASSQLKRGGGNEQFF.